This entry is about one T cell receptor (beta chain). Its recognized antigen is unknown. The input lacks base qualities; no much larger clone sits a single base away. Trimming takes 2 bases from V and 2 bases from J, and the germline ends sit 18 bases apart. Per the germline V gene, MNHNS is the CDR1 and SASEGT is the CDR2. The CDR3, cysteine through phenylalanine, is 17 amino acids long. The DNA shown is the 51-base CDR3, in frame from base 1. The sample belongs to a study of blood T cells in healthy people across ages (dated by TCRdb to between 2015 and 2016). Some background on the complete study: Template switching captured roughly one uniquely barcoded TCR beta cDNA molecule per two T cells in model experiments. For two donors (one aged 18 to 30 and one aged 80 or older), the study analyzed two additional independent replicas of 1 million unique cDNA reads from the same blood draw. Donors were grouped into four age groups: young (average about 15 years), middle-aged (about 38), aged (around 60) and long-lived (roughly 80). To avoid experimental bias, donors of different ages were randomly spread across the sequencing lanes. The study measured age-related changes in TCR beta repertoire diversity using deep sequencing normalized with unique cDNA molecular identifiers. The paper's findings and limits, for the study overall: Donor CMV infection status was unknown, potentially confounding age-related changes in expanded clonotypes. The long-lived group showed more naive CD4+ T cells, fewer expanded clones and increased TCR diversity than the aged group, suggesting age selection. As age increased, observed TCR beta diversity per million T cells dropped in a roughly linear way, and a significant reduction was already evident by age 40. The percentage of naive T cells measured by flow cytometry correlated strongly with observed TCR beta diversity. Estimates of total diversity from one million sequenced T cells were regarded as lower bounds and underestimates. Bulk unsorted PBMC profiling prevented conclusive comparison of naive and antigen-experienced compartments.

The roughly 42 donors, aged roughly 6 to 90 years, were systemically healthy Caucasian individuals from Russia. Each donor gave around 9.8 milliliters of peripheral blood, collected into EDTA-treated Vacutainer tubes. PBMCs were isolated by Ficoll-Paque density-gradient centrifugation, with at least 7 million obtained per sample. Total RNA, at least 6 micrograms per sample, was extracted from PBMCs with Trizol reagent. Naive CD45RAhigh/CD27high T cell percentages were measured by flow cytometry on a PBMC aliquot from every donor. Library method: 5' RACE. Sequencing was performed on an Illumina HiSeq 2500. A second PCR of 7 to 11 cycles was performed with a sample-barcoded 5' primer and a J-beta primer mix. Each TCR beta cDNA molecule received a unique molecular identifier from a template-switch 5' adaptor carrying 12 random nucleotides. At least 3 million CDR3-containing paired-end reads were obtained from each sample. The Mint cDNA synthesis kit, primed by a TRBC-specific oligonucleotide, was used to synthesize first-strand cDNA from all RNA. After uracil-DNA glycosylase treatment, a first 18-cycle PCR used universal primers M1SS and BC2_uni_R on all cDNA. In the authors' own workflow: Normalization of each sample was performed by random selection of 1 million high-quality reads, each carrying a distinct molecular identifier. Instead of being binned into consensus sequences, reads with shared molecular identifiers were discarded. MiTCR, with a Q25 quality threshold and the strictest error-elimination algorithm, was used for CDR3 identification, clonotype clustering and error correction. A nonparametric unseen species model with Euler transformation was used to estimate lower-bound total TCR beta diversity. The public sequencing data were trimmed at Q25 with fastp and processed into clonotypes with MiXCR by TCRdb, which kept only in-frame beta chains. A single entry per CDR3 protein holds the most common genes and DNA from its merged rows. The V and J calls, along with clone size, are taken from TCRdb and not from the paper's own processing. In all, the sample holds roughly 2 million distinct CDR3 sequences, and 40% to 55% of those were seen once. The biggest ten clones account for approximately 2% of the sample.

The V and J segments used are TRBV6-1 and TRBJ1-2; D gene: possibly TRBD1, on 5 matching bases. Sequencing was performed on blood. The receptor comes from a woman aged 40 to 50 in good health. The CDR3 reads CASSESGDARRNYGYTF. In nucleotides, the sequence is TGTGCCAGCAGTGAATCCGGGGACGCCCGCAGGAACTATGGCTACACCTTC.